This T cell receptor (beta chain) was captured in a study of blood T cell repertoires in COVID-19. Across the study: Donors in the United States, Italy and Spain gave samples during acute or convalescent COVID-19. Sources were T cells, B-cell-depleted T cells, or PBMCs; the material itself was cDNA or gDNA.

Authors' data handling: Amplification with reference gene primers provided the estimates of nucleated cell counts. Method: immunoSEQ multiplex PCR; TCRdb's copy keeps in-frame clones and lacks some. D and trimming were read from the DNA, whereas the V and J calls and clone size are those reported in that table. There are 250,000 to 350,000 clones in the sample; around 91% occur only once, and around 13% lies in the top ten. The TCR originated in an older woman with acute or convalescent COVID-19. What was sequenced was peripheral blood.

The chain's CDR3 is CASSETGNYQPQHF. For the CDR3, the DNA is TGTGCCAGCAGCGAAACAGGGAACTATCAGCCCCAGCATTTT. This chain connects TRBV9 to TRBJ1-5; possibly TRBD1 for D (6 bases). V was shortened by 3 bases and J by 5 bases, with 12 bases between the two germline ends. CDR1 is SGDLS, CDR2 YYNGEE, per germline. CDR3 length: 14 residues.